Presented here are 19 T cell receptor beta chains from one specimen sequenced in a study of PD-1 blockade in classical Hodgkin lymphoma. Time point given: cycle 4 day 1 (C4D1), after 5 to 7 weeks of nivolumab. Relapse was seen in all patients after autologous stem cell transplantation, and brentuximab vedotin exposure was variable. Isolation of CD4+ T cells from thawed PBMCs was performed by magnetic negative selection. Clones were read by immunoSEQ multiplex PCR, and TCRdb kept only the in-frame ones, dropping some. The table has 25,000 to 30,000 clones, about 85% seen once; the top ten hold 0.4% to 0.5%. Sequenced here: CD4+ T cells from blood, sampled before the fourth cycle of nivolumab. Every receptor here comes from a human donor with classical Hodgkin lymphoma.

The rearrangement links TRBV11-3 to TRBJ2-7; 12 bases map to TRBD2. V gave up 4 bases and J gave up 0 bases; unmatched junction bases: 1. CDR1 SGHNT and CDR2 YENEEA come from the germline V gene. There are 15 residues in the CDR3. CDR3 sequence: CASSSGLAGSYEQYF. Written as DNA, the CDR3 is TGTGCCAGCAGCTCGGGACTAGCGGGCTCCTACGAGCAGTACTTC.

This clone came up once. The V call is TRBV19, the J call TRBJ2-3, with 9 bases identical to TRBD1. The germline V gene has CDR1 LNHDA and CDR2 SQIVND (reference sequence). J was trimmed by 3 bases and V by 5 bases; bases with no gene match: 6. CDR3 length: 15 amino acids. The CDR3 sequence is CASSYSGTGTDTQYF. In DNA, the CDR3 is TGTGCCAGTAGTTACTCCGGGACAGGGACAGATACGCAGTATTTT.

The chain links TRBV5-1 to TRBJ2-7; D not certain. Germline CDR1 reads SGHRS; CDR2 reads YFSETQ. V lost 2 bases and J 3 bases, leaving 12 bases between the germline ends. The CDR3 covers 14 residues. CDR3 sequence (DNA): TGCGCCAGCAGCTTAGCCGGAGACGGCTACGAGCAGTACTTC. Protein: CASSLAGDGYEQYF.

The chain has TRBV5-4 and TRBJ2-3; TRBD2 agrees at 12 bases. J lost 2 bases, V lost 6 bases, and 7 bases had no gene match. The CDR3 sequence is 16 residues long. Per the germline V gene, CDR1 is SGHNT and CDR2 is YYREEE (reference sequence). CDR3 coding DNA: TGTGCCAGCAAAAAGACTAGCGGGGGATCCACAGATACGCAGTATTTT. Protein sequence: CASKKTSGGSTDTQYF.

The genes are TRBV12-5 and TRBJ1-1; a weak D match, TRBD1 (5 bases). CDR1 LGHNT and CDR2 FRNRAP come from the germline V gene. The V end was cut by 4 bases, the J end by 9 bases, with 15 bases between. This CDR3 has 13 residues. The CDR3 loop reads CASGSSATGKAFF. The CDR3 DNA is TGTGCTAGTGGTTCGTCCGCTACAGGAAAAGCTTTCTTT.

V gene TRBV28 combines with J gene TRBJ2-1; 7 bases line up with TRBD2. After removal of 2 bases from V and 3 bases from J, the junction contained 7 bases not matched to a gene. The CDR3 is 16 amino acids. Germline CDR1 and CDR2: MDHEN and SYDVKM. CDR3 DNA: TGTGCCAGCAGTTTAGGGGGGGTTGGGGTCTACAATGAGCAGTTCTTC. Its protein product is CASSLGGVGVYNEQFF.

The chain is built from TRBV5-1 and TRBJ1-1, with no clear D. V was pared by 2 bases and J by 7 bases, with 18 bases between. The CDR3 consists of 15 residues. CDR1 SGHRS and CDR2 YFSETQ come from the germline V gene. The CDR3 is CASSFRLGQGSEAFF. CDR3 coding DNA: TGCGCCAGCAGCTTTCGTCTGGGTCAAGGGAGTGAAGCTTTCTTT. Full variable domain (remainder filled in from reference TRBV5-1 and TRBJ1-1): KAGVTQTPRYLIKTRGQQVTLSCSPISGHRSVSWYQQTPGQGLQFLFEYFSETQRNKGNFPGRFSGRQFSNSRSEMNVSTLELGDSALYLCASSFRLGQGSEAFFGQGTRLTVV.

The J gene is TRBJ1-2, the V gene TRBV7-2; D perhaps matches TRBD1 (5 bases). The germline V gene encodes CDR1 SGHTA and CDR2 FQGNSA. This CDR3 is 12 amino acids long. V was cut by 8 bases and J by 4 bases, with 11 bases left in between. This CDR3 is CASRGSSYGYTF. For the CDR3, the DNA is TGTGCCAGCCGGGGCAGCTCCTATGGCTACACCTTC. The full variable domain, rest sourced from reference TRBV7-2 and TRBJ1-2, is GAGVSQSPSNKVTEKGKDVELRCDPISGHTALYWYRQSLGQGLEFLIYFQGNSAPDKSGLPSDRFSAERTGGSVSTLTIQRTQQEDSAVYLCASRGSSYGYTFGSGTRLTVV.

The chain uses TRBV2 and TRBJ1-3; TRBD1 aligns across 7 bases. The CDR3 is made up of 15 amino acids. Per the germline V gene, CDR1 is SNHLY and CDR2 is FYNNEI. V shed 5 bases, J shed 4 bases, and the junction held 8 bases outside the gene matches. The CDR3 spells CASSNDRVTGNTIYF. The CDR3 DNA sequence: TGTGCCAGCAGTAACGACAGGGTTACGGGAAACACCATATATTTT.

The chain recombines TRBV2 with TRBJ1-1, with D possibly being TRBD1 (5 bases). V was trimmed by 6 bases and J by 6 bases, leaving 17 bases between them. The CDR3 length is 14 residues. The V gene's germline CDR1 is SNHLY and CDR2 FYNNEI. The CDR3 region is CASSPRVIGAEAFF. The CDR3 DNA is TGTGCCAGCAGCCCCAGGGTGATCGGGGCTGAAGCTTTCTTT.

The CDR3 loop reads CAISYGANQPQHF. In DNA, the CDR3 is TGTGCCATCAGTTATGGGGCCAATCAGCCCCAGCATTTT. The chain recombines TRBV10-3 with TRBJ1-5; the D gene is possibly TRBD1 (5 bases). CDR1 is ENHRY, CDR2 SYGVKD, per germline. The V gene lost 5 bases and the J gene lost 3 bases, with 8 bases spanning the gap. The CDR3 has 13 residues.

The gene calls are TRBV10-2 and TRBJ1-5, with D perhaps TRBD1 (5 bases). The CDR3 is made up of 16 amino acids. The V and J ends lost 8 bases and 3 bases respectively, with 20 bases between them. Germline CDR1 and CDR2: WSHSY and SAAADI. CDR3 in amino acids: CASGEFRQGFNQPQHF. Here the CDR3 DNA reads TGCGCCAGCGGGGAATTTAGGCAGGGCTTCAATCAGCCCCAGCATTTT.

V gene TRBV19 combines with J gene TRBJ2-7; TRBD1 or TRBD2 may be the D gene (5 bases each). Germline lookup yields CDR1 LNHDA and CDR2 SQIVND (reference sequence). Deletions cut 3 bases from V and 2 bases from J, with 11 bases between. The CDR3 consists of 14 residues. The CDR3 here is CASSIRDRAYEQYF. The CDR3 DNA reads as TGTGCCAGTAGTATCCGGGACCGAGCCTACGAGCAGTACTTC.

The DNA of the CDR3 is TGTGCCAGCAGCGTAGGCCCAGCGGACCGCACAGATACGCAGTATTTT. This encodes CASSVGPADRTDTQYF. The chain is built from TRBV9 and TRBJ2-3, with a possible D match to TRBD2 (5 bases). The V end lost 0 bases, the J end lost 1 base, and 12 bases lay between the germline ends. The CDR3 runs 16 residues. The germline CDR1 and CDR2 sequences are SGDLS and YYNGEE.

The V and J genes are TRBV10-3 and TRBJ2-7; 9 bases line up with TRBD1. The trim removed 3 bases at V and 7 bases at J, leaving 13 bases unmatched. The CDR3 has 16 amino acids. Germline V gives CDR1 ENHRY, CDR2 SYGVKD. The CDR3 bases are TGTGCCATCAGTGATTTGACCGTGGGACAGGGATGGGAGCAGTACTTC. It specifies CAISDLTVGQGWEQYF.

The rearrangement joins TRBV11-3 to TRBJ2-3; 7 nucleotides agree with TRBD1. The CDR3 is 15 residues long. The germline gives CDR1 SGHNT, CDR2 YENEEA. V shed 5 bases, J shed 0 bases, and the junction held 5 bases outside the gene matches. CDR3 in amino acids: CASSRTGRSTDTQYF. The DNA of the CDR3 is TGTGCCAGCAGCAGGACAGGAAGAAGCACAGATACGCAGTATTTT.

The chain employs TRBV5-8 and TRBJ1-3, with D unresolved. V shed 1 base and J shed 2 bases, with 7 bases lying between them. The CDR3 runs 14 residues. Germline lookup yields CDR1 SGHTS and CDR2 YDEGEE. CDR3 in amino acids: CASSLSPPGNTIYF. DNA for the CDR3: TGTGCCAGCAGCTTGTCCCCCCCTGGAAACACCATATATTTT.

The rearrangement joins TRBV5-1 to TRBJ2-5; D gene uncertain. V lost 2 bases, J lost 2 bases, and 1 base lay in between. This CDR3 is 11 amino acids long. Germline values: CDR1 SGHRS, CDR2 YFSETQ. Here the CDR3 reads CASSLQETQYF. The CDR3 nucleotides are TGCGCCAGCAGCTTACAAGAGACCCAGTACTTC.

In this sample, this clone turned up a few times. The V and J genes are TRBV18 and TRBJ2-7; D remains ambiguous. The ends were cut back, 3 bases at V and 2 bases at J, with 14 bases in the middle. This CDR3 region has 15 residues. Germline values: CDR1 KGHSH, CDR2 LQKENI. The CDR3, as DNA: TGTGCCAGCTCACCGCTCCCGACGCAGACCTACGAGCAGTACTTC. Translation: CASSPLPTQTYEQYF.